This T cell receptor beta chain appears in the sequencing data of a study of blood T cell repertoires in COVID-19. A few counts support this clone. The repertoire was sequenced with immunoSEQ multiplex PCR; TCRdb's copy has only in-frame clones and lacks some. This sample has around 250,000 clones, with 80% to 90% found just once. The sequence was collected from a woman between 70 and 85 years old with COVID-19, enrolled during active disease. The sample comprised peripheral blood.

CDR3 protein: CASSNYRTDGNTIYF. DNA for the CDR3: TGTGCCAGTAGTAACTACAGGACAGACGGAAACACCATATATTTT. The chain couples TRBV19 to TRBJ1-3; tentatively, D is TRBD1 (6 bases). This CDR3 is built from 15 residues. Germline-derived CDR1 and CDR2 are LNHDA and SQIVND (reference sequence). V dropped 4 bases and J dropped 4 bases, with 14 bases sitting between them.